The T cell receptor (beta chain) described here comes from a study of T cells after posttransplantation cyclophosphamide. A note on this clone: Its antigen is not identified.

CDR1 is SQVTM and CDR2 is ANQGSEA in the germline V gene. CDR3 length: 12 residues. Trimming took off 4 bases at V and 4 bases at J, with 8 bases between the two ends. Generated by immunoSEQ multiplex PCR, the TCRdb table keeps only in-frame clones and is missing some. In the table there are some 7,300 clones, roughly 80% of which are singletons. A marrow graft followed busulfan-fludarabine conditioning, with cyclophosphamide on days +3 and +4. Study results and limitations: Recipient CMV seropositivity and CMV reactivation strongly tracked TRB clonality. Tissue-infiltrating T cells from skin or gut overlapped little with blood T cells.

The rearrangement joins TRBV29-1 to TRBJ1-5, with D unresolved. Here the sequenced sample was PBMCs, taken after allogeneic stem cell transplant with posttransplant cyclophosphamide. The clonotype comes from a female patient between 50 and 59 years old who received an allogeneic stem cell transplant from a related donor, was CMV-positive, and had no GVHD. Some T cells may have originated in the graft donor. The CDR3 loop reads CSVGGRNQPQHF. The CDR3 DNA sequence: TGCAGCGTTGGAGGGAGGAATCAGCCCCAGCATTTT.